This TCR beta chain was recovered during a study of blood T cell repertoires in COVID-19. Study as a whole: Researchers got acute and convalescent COVID-19 samples from the United States, Italy and Spain. PBMCs, B-cell-depleted T cells, or T cells were the source of the cDNA or gDNA that made up the material.

Trimming took 4 bases from V and 6 from J; bases not matched to a gene: 7. There are 14 residues in the CDR3. CDR1 WSHSY and CDR2 SAAADI come from the germline V gene. Per the study methods: Using reference gene primer amplification, nucleated cell counts were estimated. Only in-frame clones appear in the TCRdb table, and some are missing; sequencing was by immunoSEQ multiplex PCR. Clone size and V and J calls were adopted from that table, with D and trimming inferred from the DNA. The repertoire holds fewer than 120,000 clones, with more than 75% as singletons. The sequence was obtained from a woman between 50 and 59 years old with acute or convalescent COVID-19. Material for sequencing was peripheral blood. V usage is TRBV10-2 and J usage is TRBJ1-2; 8 bases agree with TRBD1. The CDR3 DNA follows: TGCGCCAGCAGTGGACAGGGGCGGTTAGATGGCTACACCTTC. It codes for CASSGQGRLDGYTF.